This T cell receptor (beta chain) was recovered during a study of a mutant IDH1 vaccine in newly diagnosed glioma. Study overall: Radiotherapy alone preceded vaccination by 4-6 weeks; alternatively, vaccination started with temozolomide cycles.

V lost 4 bases and J lost 9, with 16 bases in between. The CDR3 runs to 15 residues. CDR1 and CDR2 (germline): MGHRA, YSYEKL. Some clones are missing from TCRdb's copy, which holds only in-frame ones; the method was immunoSEQ multiplex PCR. The sample has under 65,000 clones, 75% to 90% seen once. The time point was: week 11, during vaccination. In every dose of vaccine, 300 ug of mutant IDH1 20-mer peptide was given alongside topical imiquimod. Only a few counts were recorded for this clone. Its antigen is unidentified. Sequencing was performed on PBMCs, taken from a glioma patient whose treatment included an IDH1 peptide vaccine. This TCR derives from a man between 50 and 59 years old with glioma. This sequence joins TRBV4-1 and TRBJ1-6; D gene uncertain. The CDR3 protein is CASSPIGPRASPLHF. CDR3 bases: TGCGCCAGCAGCCCCATCGGGCCCCGGGCTTCACCCCTCCACTTT.